Judged by abundance, the clone carrying this T cell receptor beta chain is medium-sized. This CDR3 spans 13 amino acids. Germline-derived CDR1 and CDR2 are MRHNA and SNTAGT. Deletions cut 5 bases from V and 1 base from J, with 8 bases between. The record originates from a study of human T cells and chemical hapten exposure. Study summary: Sensitization applied 2% DPC to roughly 2 cm by roughly 2 cm of upper inner arm skin.

TCRdb processed the RACE reads anew with MiXCR; each CDR3 protein has one entry. This table holds tens of thousands of distinct CDR3 sequences, around 7% found once. Described time point: pre-sensitization, week 0. As for treatment: therapeutic diphenylcyclopropenone sensitization with weekly scalp DPC. The sample was whole blood, taken in connection with sensitization to the hapten diphenylcyclopropenone (DPC). The chain joins TRBV6-4 to TRBJ2-5; D ambiguous. This TCR derives from a woman between 25 and 40 years old with alopecia areata. Some clones in this sample may be carry-over from other donors' samples. This chain's CDR3 is CASSPDAQETQYF. Written as DNA, the CDR3 is TGTGCCAGCAGTCCAGACGCCCAAGAGACCCAGTACTTC.